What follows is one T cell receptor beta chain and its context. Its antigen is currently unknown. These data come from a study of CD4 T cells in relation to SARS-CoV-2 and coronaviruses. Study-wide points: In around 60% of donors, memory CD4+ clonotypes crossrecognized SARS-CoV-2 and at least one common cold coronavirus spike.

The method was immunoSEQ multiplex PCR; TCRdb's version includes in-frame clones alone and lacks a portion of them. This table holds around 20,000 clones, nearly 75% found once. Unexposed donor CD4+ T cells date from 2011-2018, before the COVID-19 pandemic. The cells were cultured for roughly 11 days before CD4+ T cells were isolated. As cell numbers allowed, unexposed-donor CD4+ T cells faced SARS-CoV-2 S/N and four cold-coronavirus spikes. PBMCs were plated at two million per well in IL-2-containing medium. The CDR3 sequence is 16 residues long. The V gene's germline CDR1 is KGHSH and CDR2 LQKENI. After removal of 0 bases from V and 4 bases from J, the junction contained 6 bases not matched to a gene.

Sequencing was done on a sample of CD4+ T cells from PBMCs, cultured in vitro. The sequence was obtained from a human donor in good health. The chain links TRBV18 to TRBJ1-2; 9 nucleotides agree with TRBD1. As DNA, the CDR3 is TGTGCCAGCTCACCACCAAACAGGGGGCAAGGCTATGGCTACACCTTC. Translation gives CASSPPNRGQGYGYTF. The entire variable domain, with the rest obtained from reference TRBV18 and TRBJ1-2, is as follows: NAGVMQNPRHLVRRRGQEARLRCSPMKGHSHVYWYRQLPEEGLKFMVYLQKENIIDESGMPKERFSAEFPKEGPSILRIQQVVRGDSAAYFCASSPPNRGQGYGYTFGSGTRLTVV.